The rows below give T cell receptor beta chains drawn from one sample of a study of radiotherapy plus CTLA-4 blockade in lung cancer. Some clones are missing from TCRdb's copy, which holds only in-frame ones; the method was immunoSEQ multiplex PCR. The sample gives roughly 50,000 clones, more than 65% of which show up once; 3% to 4% is in the top ten. The material sequenced was peripheral blood, taken from a patient treated with radiotherapy plus ipilimumab. These receptor sequences come from a human donor with non-small cell lung cancer who had a partial response to radiotherapy plus ipilimumab. The CDR3 runs from the conserved cysteine through the conserved F or W. A D gene is named only where the DNA matches it firmly. Rows may omit the clone size; those that give it use once, few, many or a size class.

J	V	size	D	DNA	CDR3
TRBJ1-2	TRBV10-3	.	TRBD1	TGTGCCATCAGGGCGGGACAGGTCTATGGCTACACCTTC	CAIRAGQVYGYTF
TRBJ1-5	TRBV4-3	.	.	TGCGCCAGCAGCCAAGAACGGGGTTCTCATCAGCCCCAGCATTTT	CASSQERGSHQPQHF
TRBJ2-3	TRBV6-1	.	.	TGTGCCAGCAACTACCAGGGTACAGATACGCAGTATTTT	CASNYQGTDTQYF
TRBJ2-1	TRBV5-1	.	TRBD2	TGCGCCAGCAGCTTGAGCGGGGGGGTTCTTTGGAATGAGCAGTTCTTC	CASSLSGGVLWNEQFF
TRBJ1-1	TRBV7-8	.	.	TGTGCCAGCAGCTTAGGGTTTCCGGGGTCGTTTAATATGAACACTGAAGCTTTCTTT	CASSLGFPGSFNMNTEAFF
TRBJ2-3	TRBV11-1	once	TRBD2	TGTGCCAGCAGCTCCGGGACTAGCGGGGGCCGGGATACGCAGTATTTT	CASSSGTSGGRDTQYF
TRBJ2-3	TRBV5-4	.	TRBD2	TGTGCCAGCAGCCTACGGACTAGCGGCACAGATACGCAGTATTTT	CASSLRTSGTDTQYF
TRBJ1-4	TRBV28	.	.	TGTGCCAGCAGTTTAAGACAGACAACTAATGAAAAACTGTTTTTT	CASSLRQTTNEKLFF
TRBJ1-3	TRBV9	.	.	TGTGCCAGCAGCCCCACAGGAAACACCATATATTTT	CASSPTGNTIYF
TRBJ2-5	TRBV7-8	few	TRBD2	TGTGCCAGCAGCCTATTAGCGGGGGGGCTGAGAGAGACCCAGTACTTC	CASSLLAGGLRETQYF